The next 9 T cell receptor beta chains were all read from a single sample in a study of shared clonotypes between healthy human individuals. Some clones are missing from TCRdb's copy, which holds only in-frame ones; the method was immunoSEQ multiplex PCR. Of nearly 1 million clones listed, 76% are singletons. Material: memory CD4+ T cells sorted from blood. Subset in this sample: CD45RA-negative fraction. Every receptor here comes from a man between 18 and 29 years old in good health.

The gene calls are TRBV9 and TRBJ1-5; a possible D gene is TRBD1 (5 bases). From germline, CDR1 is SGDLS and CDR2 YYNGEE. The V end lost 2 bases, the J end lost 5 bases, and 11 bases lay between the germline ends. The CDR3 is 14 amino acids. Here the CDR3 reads CASSVGTPDQPQHF. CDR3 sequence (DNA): TGTGCCAGCAGCGTCGGGACGCCCGATCAGCCCCAGCATTTT.

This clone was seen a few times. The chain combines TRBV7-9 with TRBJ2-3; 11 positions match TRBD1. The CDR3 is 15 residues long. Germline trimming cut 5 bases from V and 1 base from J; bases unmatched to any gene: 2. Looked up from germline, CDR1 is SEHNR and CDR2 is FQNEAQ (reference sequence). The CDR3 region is CASSRTGGGTDTQYF. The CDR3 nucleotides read TGTGCCAGCAGCCGGACAGGGGGCGGCACAGATACGCAGTATTTT. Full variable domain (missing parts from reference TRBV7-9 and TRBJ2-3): DTGVSQNPRHKITKRGQNVTFRCDPISEHNRLYWYRQTLGQGPEFLTYFQNEAQLEKSRLLSDRFSAERPKGSFSTLEIQRTEQGDSAMYLCASSRTGGGTDTQYFGPGTRLTVL.

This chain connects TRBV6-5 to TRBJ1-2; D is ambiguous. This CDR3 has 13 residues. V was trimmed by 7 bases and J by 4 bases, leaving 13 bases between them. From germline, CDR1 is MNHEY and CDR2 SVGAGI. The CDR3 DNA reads TGTGCCAGCACGCAGAATACTGGCTATGGCTACACCTTC. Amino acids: CASTQNTGYGYTF.

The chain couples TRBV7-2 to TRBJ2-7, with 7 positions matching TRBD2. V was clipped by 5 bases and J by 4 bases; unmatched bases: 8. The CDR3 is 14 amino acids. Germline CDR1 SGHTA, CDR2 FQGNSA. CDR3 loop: CASSEGGSRYEQYF. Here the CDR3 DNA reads TGTGCCAGCAGCGAGGGCGGGAGTCGGTACGAGCAGTACTTC.

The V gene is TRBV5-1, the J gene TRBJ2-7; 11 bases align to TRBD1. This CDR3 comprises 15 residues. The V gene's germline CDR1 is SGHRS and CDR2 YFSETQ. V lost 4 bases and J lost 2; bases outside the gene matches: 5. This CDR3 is CASSLGTGGTYEQYF. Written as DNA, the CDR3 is TGCGCCAGCAGCCTCGGGACAGGGGGGACCTACGAGCAGTACTTC.

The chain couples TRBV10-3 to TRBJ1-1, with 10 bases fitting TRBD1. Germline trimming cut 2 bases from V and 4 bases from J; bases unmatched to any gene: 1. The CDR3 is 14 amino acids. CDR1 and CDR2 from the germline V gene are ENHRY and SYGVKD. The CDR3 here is CAISEGTGATEAFF. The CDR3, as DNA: TGTGCCATCAGTGAGGGGACAGGGGCCACTGAAGCTTTCTTT.

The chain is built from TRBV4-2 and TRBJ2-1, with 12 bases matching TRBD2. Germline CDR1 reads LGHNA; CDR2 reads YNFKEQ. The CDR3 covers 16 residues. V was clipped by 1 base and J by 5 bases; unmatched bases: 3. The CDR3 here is CASSQVRLAGDNEQFF. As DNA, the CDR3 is TGTGCCAGCAGCCAAGTCCGACTAGCGGGGGACAATGAGCAGTTCTTC.

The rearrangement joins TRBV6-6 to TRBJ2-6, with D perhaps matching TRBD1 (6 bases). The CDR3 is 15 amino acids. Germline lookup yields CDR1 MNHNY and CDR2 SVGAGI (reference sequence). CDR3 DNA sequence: TGTGCACATTCAGGGGCACTCTCTGGGGCCAACGTCCTGACTTTC. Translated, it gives CAHSGALSGANVLTF.

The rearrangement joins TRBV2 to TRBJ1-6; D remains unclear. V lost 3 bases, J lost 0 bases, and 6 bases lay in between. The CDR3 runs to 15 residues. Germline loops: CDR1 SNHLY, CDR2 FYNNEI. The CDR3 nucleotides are TGTGCCAGCAGTGAGGCGAGCTCCTATAATTCACCCCTCCACTTT. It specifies CASSEASSYNSPLHF.